The 3 T cell receptor beta chains given below trace back to one sample, sequenced in a study of blood T cell repertoires in COVID-19. Sequencing was performed with immunoSEQ multiplex PCR; in TCRdb, only in-frame clones are kept and a portion is missing. The table lists some 250,000 clones, around 89% of them singletons. The sample was PBMCs or T cells enriched from blood (not recorded which). The receptors stem from a man aged 40-49 years who had recovered from COVID-19.

The chain carries TRBV7-2 and TRBJ1-2, with D unresolved. Trimming took off 2 bases at V and 4 bases at J, with 14 bases between the two ends. Germline V gene data show CDR1 as SGHTA and CDR2 as FQGNSA. The CDR3 spans 15 residues. For the CDR3, the DNA is TGTGCCAGCAGCTTAATCCACTATCCCCTCTATGGCTACACCTTC. Translated: CASSLIHYPLYGYTF.

The chain has TRBV5-5 and TRBJ1-5, with D perhaps matching TRBD1 (5 bases). V was trimmed by 5 bases and J by 0 bases, leaving 21 bases between them. Germline V gives CDR1 SGHKS, CDR2 YYEKEE (reference sequence). The CDR3 is made up of 18 amino acids. In DNA, the CDR3 is TGTGCCAGCAGACCAGAGCCGCAGGGTTCCTATAGCAATCAGCCCCAGCATTTT. Translating it yields CASRPEPQGSYSNQPQHF.

V and J are TRBV7-9 and TRBJ2-3, with a weak D call TRBD1 (6 bases). V lost 4 bases and J lost 1, with 15 bases in between. Germline-derived CDR1 and CDR2 are SEHNR and FQNEAQ (reference sequence). This CDR3 contains 16 residues. DNA of the CDR3: TGTGCCAGCAGCTACACTAGGGACATCGGCACAGATACGCAGTATTTT. Its protein product is CASSYTRDIGTDTQYF.